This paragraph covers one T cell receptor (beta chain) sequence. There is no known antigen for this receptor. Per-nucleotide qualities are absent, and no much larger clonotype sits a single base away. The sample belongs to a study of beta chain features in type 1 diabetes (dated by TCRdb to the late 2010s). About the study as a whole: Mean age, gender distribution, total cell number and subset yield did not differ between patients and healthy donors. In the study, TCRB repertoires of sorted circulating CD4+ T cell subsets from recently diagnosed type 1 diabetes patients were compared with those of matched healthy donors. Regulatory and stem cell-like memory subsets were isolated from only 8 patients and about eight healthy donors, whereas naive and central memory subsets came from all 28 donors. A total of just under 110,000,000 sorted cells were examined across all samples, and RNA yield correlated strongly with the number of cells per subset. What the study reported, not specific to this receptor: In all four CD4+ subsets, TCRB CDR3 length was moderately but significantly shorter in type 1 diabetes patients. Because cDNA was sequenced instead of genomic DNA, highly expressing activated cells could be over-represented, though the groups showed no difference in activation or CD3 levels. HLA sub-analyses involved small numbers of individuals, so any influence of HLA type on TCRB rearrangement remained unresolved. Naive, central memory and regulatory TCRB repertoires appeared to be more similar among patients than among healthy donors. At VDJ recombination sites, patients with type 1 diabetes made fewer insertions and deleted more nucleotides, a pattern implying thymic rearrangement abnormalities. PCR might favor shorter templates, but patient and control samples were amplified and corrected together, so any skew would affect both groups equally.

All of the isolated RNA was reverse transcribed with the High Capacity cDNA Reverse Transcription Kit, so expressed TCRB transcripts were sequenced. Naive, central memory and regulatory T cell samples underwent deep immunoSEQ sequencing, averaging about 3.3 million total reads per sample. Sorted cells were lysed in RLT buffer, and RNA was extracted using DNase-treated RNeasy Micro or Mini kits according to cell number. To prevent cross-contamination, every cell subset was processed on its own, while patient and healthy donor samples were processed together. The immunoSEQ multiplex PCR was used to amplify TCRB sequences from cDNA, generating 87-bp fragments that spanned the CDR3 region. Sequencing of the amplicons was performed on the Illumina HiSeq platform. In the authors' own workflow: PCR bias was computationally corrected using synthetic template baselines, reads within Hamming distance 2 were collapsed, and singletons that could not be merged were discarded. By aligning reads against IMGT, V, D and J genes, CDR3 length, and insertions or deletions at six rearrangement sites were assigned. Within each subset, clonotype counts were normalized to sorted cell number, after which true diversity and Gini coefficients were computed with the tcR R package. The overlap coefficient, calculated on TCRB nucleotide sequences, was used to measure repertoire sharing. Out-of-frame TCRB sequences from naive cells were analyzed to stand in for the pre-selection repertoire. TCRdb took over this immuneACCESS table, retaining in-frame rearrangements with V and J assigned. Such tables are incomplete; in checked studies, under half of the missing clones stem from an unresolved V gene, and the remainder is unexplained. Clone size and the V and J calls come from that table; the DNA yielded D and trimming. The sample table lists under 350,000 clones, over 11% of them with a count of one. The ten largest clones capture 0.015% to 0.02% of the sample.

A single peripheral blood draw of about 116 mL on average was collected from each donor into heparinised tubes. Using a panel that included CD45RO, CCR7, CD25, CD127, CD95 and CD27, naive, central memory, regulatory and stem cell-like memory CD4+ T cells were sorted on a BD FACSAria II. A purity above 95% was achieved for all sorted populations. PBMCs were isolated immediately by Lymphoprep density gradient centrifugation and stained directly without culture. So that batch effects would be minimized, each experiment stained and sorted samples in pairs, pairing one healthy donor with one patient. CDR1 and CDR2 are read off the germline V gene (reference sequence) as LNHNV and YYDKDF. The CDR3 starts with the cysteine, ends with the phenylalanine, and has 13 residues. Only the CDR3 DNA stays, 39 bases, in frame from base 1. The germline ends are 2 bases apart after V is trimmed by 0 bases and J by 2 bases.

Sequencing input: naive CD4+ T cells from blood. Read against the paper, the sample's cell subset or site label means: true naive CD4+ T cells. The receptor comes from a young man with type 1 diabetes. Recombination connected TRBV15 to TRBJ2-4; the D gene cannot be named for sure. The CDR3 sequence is CATSRDTKNIQYF. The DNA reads TGTGCCACCAGCAGAGATACCAAAAACATTCAGTACTTC.